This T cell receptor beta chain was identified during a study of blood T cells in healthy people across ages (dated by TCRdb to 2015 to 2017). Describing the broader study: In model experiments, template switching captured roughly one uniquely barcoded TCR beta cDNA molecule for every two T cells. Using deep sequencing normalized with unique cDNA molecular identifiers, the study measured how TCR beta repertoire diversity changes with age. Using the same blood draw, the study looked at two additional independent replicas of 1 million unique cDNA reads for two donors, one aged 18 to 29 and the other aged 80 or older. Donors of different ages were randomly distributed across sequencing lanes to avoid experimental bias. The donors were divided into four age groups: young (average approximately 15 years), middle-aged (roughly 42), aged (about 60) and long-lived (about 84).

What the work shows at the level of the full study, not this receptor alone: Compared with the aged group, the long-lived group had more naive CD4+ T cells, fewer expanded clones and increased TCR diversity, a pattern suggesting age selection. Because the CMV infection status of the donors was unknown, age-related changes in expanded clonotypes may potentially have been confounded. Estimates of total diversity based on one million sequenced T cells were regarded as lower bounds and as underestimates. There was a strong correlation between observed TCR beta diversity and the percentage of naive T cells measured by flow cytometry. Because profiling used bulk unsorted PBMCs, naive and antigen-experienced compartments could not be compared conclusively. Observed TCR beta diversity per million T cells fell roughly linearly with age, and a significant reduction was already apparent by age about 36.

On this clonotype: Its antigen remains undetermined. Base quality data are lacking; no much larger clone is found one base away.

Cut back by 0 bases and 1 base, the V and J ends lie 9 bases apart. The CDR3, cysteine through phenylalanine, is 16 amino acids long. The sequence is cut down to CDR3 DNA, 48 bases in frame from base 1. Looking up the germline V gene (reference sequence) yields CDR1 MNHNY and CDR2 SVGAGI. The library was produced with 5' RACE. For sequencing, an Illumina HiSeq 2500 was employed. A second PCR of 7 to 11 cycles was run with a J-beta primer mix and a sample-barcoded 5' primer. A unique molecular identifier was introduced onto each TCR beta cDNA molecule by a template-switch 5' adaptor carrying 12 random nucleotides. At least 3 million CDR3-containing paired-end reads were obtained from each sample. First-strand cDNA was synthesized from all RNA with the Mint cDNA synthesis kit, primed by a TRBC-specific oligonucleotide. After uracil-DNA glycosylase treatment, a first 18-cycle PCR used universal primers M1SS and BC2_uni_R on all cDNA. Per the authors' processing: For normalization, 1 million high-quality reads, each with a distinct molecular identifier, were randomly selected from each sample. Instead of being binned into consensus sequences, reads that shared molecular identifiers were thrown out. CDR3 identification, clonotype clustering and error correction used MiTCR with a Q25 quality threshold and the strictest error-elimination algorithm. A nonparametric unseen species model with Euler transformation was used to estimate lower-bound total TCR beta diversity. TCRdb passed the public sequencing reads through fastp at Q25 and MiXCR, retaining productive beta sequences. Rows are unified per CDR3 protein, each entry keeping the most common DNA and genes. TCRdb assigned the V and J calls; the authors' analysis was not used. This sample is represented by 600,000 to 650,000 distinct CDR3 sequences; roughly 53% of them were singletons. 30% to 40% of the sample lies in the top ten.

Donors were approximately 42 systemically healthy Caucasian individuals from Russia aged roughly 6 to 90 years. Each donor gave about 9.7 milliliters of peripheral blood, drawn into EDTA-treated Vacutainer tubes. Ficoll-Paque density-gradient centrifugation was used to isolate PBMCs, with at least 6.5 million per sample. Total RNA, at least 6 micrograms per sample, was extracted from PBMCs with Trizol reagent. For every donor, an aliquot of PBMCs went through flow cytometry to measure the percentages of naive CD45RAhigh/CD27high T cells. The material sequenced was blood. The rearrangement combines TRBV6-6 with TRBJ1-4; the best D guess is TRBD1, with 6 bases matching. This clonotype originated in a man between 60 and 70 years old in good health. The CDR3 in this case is CASSYSLGGTNEKLFF. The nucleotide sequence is TGTGCCAGCAGTTACTCCCTAGGGGGAACTAATGAAAAACTGTTTTTT.